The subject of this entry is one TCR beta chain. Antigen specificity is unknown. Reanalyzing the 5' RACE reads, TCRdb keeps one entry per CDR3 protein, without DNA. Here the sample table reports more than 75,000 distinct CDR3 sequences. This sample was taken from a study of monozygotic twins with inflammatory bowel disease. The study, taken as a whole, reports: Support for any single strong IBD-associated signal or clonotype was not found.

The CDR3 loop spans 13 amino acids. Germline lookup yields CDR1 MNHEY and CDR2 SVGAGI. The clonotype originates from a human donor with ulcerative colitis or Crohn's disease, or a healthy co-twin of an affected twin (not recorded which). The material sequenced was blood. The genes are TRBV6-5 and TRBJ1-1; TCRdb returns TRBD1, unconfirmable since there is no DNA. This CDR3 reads CASRGQIVTEAFF.